The entry that follows covers one T cell receptor (beta chain) sequence. The sample is drawn from a study of blood T cell repertoires in COVID-19. Sequencing used immunoSEQ multiplex PCR; TCRdb keeps in-frame clones, though not all of them. The table records roughly 190,000 clones, about 88% of them present only once. V shed 4 bases, J shed 5 bases, and the junction held 10 bases outside the gene matches. This CDR3 region has 14 residues. Germline V gene data show CDR1 as SQVTM and CDR2 as ANQGSEA. Source material: peripheral blood. The chain is built from TRBV29-1 and TRBJ1-1; 7 nucleotides line up with TRBD1. The clonotype originates from a man aged 25 to 40 with acute or convalescent COVID-19. Here the CDR3 DNA reads TGCAGCGTTGTCGAGGGGGCTCCGGGGACTGAAGCTTTCTTT. Translation: CSVVEGAPGTEAFF.